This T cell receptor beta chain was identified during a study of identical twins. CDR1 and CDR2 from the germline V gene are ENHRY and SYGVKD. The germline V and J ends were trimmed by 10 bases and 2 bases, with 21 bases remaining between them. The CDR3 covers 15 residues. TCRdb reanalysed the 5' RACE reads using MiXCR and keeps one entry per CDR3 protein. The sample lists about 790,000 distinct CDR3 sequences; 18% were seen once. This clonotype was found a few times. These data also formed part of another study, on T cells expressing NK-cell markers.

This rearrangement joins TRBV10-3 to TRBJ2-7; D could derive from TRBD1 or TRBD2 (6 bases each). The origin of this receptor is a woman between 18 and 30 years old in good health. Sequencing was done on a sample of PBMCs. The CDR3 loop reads CATWEVNRATYEQYF. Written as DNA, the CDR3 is TGTGCCACCTGGGAGGTGAACAGGGCGACCTACGAGCAGTACTTC.